Presented here are 14 T cell receptor beta chains from one specimen sequenced in a study of PD-L1 blockade in urothelial cancer. The method was immunoSEQ multiplex PCR; TCRdb's version includes in-frame clones alone and lacks a portion of them. The sample has 100,000 to 150,000 clones; 86% are singletons. Time point of the sample: peripheral blood 6 weeks after treatment start. The material was PBMCs, obtained around atezolizumab (anti-PD-L1) treatment. The source is a man aged 50-59 years with urothelial cancer.

About this clone: Additional DNA sequences in this sample encode the identical CDR3. This chain connects TRBV9 to TRBJ2-1, with D maybe TRBD2 (6 bases). The ends were cut back, 2 bases at V and 0 bases at J, with 12 bases in the middle. The CDR3 covers 16 residues. The germline V gene has CDR1 SGDLS and CDR2 YYNGEE. CDR3 sequence: CASSVLAGSSYNEQFF. The CDR3 DNA follows: TGTGCCAGCAGCGTTCTAGCCGGGAGCTCCTACAATGAGCAGTTCTTC.

The V call is TRBV28, the J call TRBJ1-4; D is unresolved. Germline loops: CDR1 MDHEN, CDR2 SYDVKM. Trimming shortened V by 6 bases and J by 9 bases, and 11 bases separated the two germline ends. The CDR3 spans 12 residues. The CDR3 nucleotides are TGTGCCAGCAGATTTAGAGGAAAAAAACTGTTTTTT. It codes for CASRFRGKKLFF.

The CDR3 region has the DNA TGTGCCAGCAGCTTGGAGGTAGGGGGGGGCTCGCAGTTCTTC. It translates to CASSLEVGGGSQFF. The chain has TRBV5-4 and TRBJ2-1, with D possibly TRBD2 on 7 matching bases. CDR1 and CDR2 (germline): SGHNT, YYREEE (reference sequence). CDR3 length: 14 residues. V was shortened by 0 bases and J by 12 bases, with 16 bases between the two germline ends.

The J gene is TRBJ2-1, the V gene TRBV11-2; 8 bases fit TRBD2. With 5 bases clipped from V and 5 bases from J, the junction kept 14 bases outside the gene matches. Germline V gene lookup returns CDR1 SGHAT and CDR2 FQNNGV. The CDR3 spans 17 residues. The CDR3 protein is CASSLSRGSGGDNEQFF. CDR3 in DNA: TGTGCCAGCAGCCTCTCCCGGGGCAGCGGGGGAGACAATGAGCAGTTCTTC.

The chain is built from TRBV11-2 and TRBJ2-2, with D tentatively TRBD1 (6 bases). Trimming left V 10 bases short and J 0 bases short, with 15 bases between. The CDR3 covers 15 residues. Germline CDR1 is SGHAT and CDR2 is FQNNGV. The chain's CDR3 is CATQRGRANTGELFF. CDR3 DNA sequence: TGTGCCACCCAAAGGGGGAGAGCGAACACCGGGGAGCTGTTTTTT. The full variable domain, completed using reference TRBV11-2 and TRBJ2-2, is EAGVAQSPRYKIIEKRQSVAFWCNPISGHATLYWYQQILGQGPKLLIQFQNNGVVDDSQLPKDRFSAERLKGVDSTLKIQPAKLEDSAVYLCATQRGRANTGELFFGEGSRLTVL.

The rearrangement uses TRBV5-1 and TRBJ2-7; D is possibly TRBD1 (5 bases). The CDR3 totals 13 residues. Trimming took off 5 bases at V and 2 bases at J, with 11 bases between the two ends. The V gene's germline CDR1 is SGHRS and CDR2 YFSETQ. The CDR3 sequence: CASRGESAYEQYF. CDR3 DNA: TGCGCCAGCAGAGGGGAATCCGCCTACGAGCAGTACTTC.

The CDR3 sequence is CASSQRQGADTQYF. The CDR3 DNA is TGTGCCAGCAGCCAGAGACAGGGCGCAGATACGCAGTATTTT. The chain joins TRBV11-2 to TRBJ2-3; 7 bases are a match to TRBD1. This CDR3 spans 14 amino acids. Germline CDR1 SGHAT, CDR2 FQNNGV. J was trimmed by 4 bases and V by 5 bases; bases with no gene match: 6. Looking up the rest from reference TRBV11-2 and TRBJ2-3 gives the full variable domain: EAGVAQSPRYKIIEKRQSVAFWCNPISGHATLYWYQQILGQGPKLLIQFQNNGVVDDSQLPKDRFSAERLKGVDSTLKIQPAKLEDSAVYLCASSQRQGADTQYFGPGTRLTVL.

The V gene is TRBV19, the J gene TRBJ2-1; 8 positions match TRBD2. The germline gives CDR1 LNHDA, CDR2 SQIVND (reference sequence). This CDR3 is built from 15 residues. J gave up 5 bases and V 6 bases, and 9 bases lay outside the gene matches. CDR3 region: CASRSLTGGHNEQFF. The CDR3 region has the DNA TGTGCCAGTAGATCCTTGACGGGAGGGCACAATGAGCAGTTCTTC.

The chain has TRBV10-3 and TRBJ2-3; D is possibly TRBD2 (5 bases). V shed 2 bases and J shed 6 bases, with 15 bases lying between them. Germline values: CDR1 ENHRY, CDR2 SYGVKD. This CDR3 is built from 15 residues. The CDR3 here is CAISENEGETDTQYF. CDR3 nucleotide sequence: TGTGCCATCAGTGAGAATGAGGGAGAAACGGATACGCAGTATTTT.

This clone was observed a handful of times. This chain links TRBV11-2 with TRBJ2-2; D gene unclear. Germline values: CDR1 SGHAT, CDR2 FQNNGV. V gave up 5 bases and J gave up 2 bases, with 6 bases separating them. This CDR3 contains 13 residues. In nucleotides, the CDR3 is TGTGCCAGCAGCATCAGTAACACCGGGGAGCTGTTTTTT. This sequence encodes CASSISNTGELFF.

This clone was detected only a few times. This chain links TRBV15 with TRBJ2-1, with D tentatively TRBD1 (5 bases). The V end lost 0 bases, the J end lost 13 bases, and 10 bases lay between the germline ends. The length of the CDR3 is 12 residues. Germline values: CDR1 LNHNV, CDR2 YYDKDF (reference sequence). CDR3 coding DNA: TGTGCCACCAGCAGAGAGAGACAGCCCCAGTTCTTC. Its protein product is CATSRERQPQFF.

This clone was seen a single time. This chain uses TRBV5-4 with TRBJ2-4, with 9 bases fitting TRBD1. Trimming at V came to 4 bases and at J to 3 bases, leaving 17 bases not matched to a gene. The CDR3 sequence is 19 residues long. CDR1 and CDR2 (germline): SGHNT, YYREEE (reference sequence). As DNA, the CDR3 is TGTGCCAGCAGCAAGGGGGGGTCGTATGGGACAGGGAGCAAAAACATTCAGTACTTC. This translates into CASSKGGSYGTGSKNIQYF.

The chain links TRBV29-1 to TRBJ2-5; tentatively, D is TRBD2 (6 bases). In germline, CDR1 is SQVTM, CDR2 ANQGSEA. There are 14 residues in the CDR3. V was shortened by 4 bases and J by 4 bases, with 16 bases between the two germline ends. CDR3: CSVVPGSQGETQYF. CDR3 in DNA: TGCAGCGTTGTCCCCGGGAGCCAGGGAGAGACCCAGTACTTC.

The chain is built from TRBV7-9 and TRBJ2-2; the D gene is possibly TRBD2 (6 bases). Per germline, CDR1 SEHNR and CDR2 FQNEAQ (reference sequence). The CDR3 loop spans 16 amino acids. The germline V and J ends were trimmed by 1 base and 6 bases, with 15 bases remaining between them. In nucleotides, the CDR3 is TGTGCCAGCAGCTTAGACGTGGGAGGTCTCCCCGGGGAGCTGTTTTTT. Its translation is CASSLDVGGLPGELFF.